The clone carrying this T cell receptor beta chain was observed a handful of times. Antigen specificity is unknown. Possible read error: a much larger clone is one base away. Because the CDR3 is missing its conserved closing phenylalanine or tryptophan, this is likely a read error. CDR1 and CDR2 from the germline V gene are SEHNR and FQNEAQ (reference sequence). Trimming removed 10 bases from V and 3 bases from J, with 9 bases in between. The CDR3 runs 11 residues. These data belong to a study of CD8+CD57+ T cells in acquired aplastic anemia. Study-level information: Sorted cells (CD4+ and CD8+) yielded DNA amounts that averaged around 3.1 ug. Findings and limits, study-wide: Researchers report that twenty-nine CD8+ CDR3 sequences appeared in both patients and controls.

The study profiled TCR beta VDJ and CDR3 using genomic DNA as template. TCRdb reprocessed the reads with MiXCR, giving one entry per CDR3 protein. In the table there are under 200,000 distinct CDR3 sequences, around 48% of which are singletons. By flow cytometry, patients selected for sequencing had shown an expansion of CD8+CD57+ cells. Every patient was diagnosed with severe acquired aplastic anemia. The TCR comes from a human donor with aplastic anemia. This chain connects TRBV7-9 to TRBJ1-1, with unresolved D. Sequences were obtained from sorted CD4+, CD8+, or CD8+CD57+ T cells (not recorded which) from PBMCs. CDR3 region: CATTDYTEAFS. The CDR3 DNA follows: TGTGCCACCACAGATTACACTGAAGCTTTCTCT.